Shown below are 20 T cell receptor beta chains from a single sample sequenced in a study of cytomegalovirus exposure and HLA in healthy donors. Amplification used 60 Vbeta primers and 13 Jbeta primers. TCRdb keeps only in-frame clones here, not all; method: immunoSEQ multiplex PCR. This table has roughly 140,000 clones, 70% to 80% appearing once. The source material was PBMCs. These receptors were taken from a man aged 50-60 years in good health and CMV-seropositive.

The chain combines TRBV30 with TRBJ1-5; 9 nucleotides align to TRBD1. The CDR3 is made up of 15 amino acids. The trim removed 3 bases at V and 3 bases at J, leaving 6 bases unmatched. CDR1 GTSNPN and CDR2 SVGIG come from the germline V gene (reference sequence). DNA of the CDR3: TGTGCCTGGAGCCGCGGGACAGGGAACAATCAGCCCCAGCATTTT. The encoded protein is CAWSRGTGNNQPQHF.

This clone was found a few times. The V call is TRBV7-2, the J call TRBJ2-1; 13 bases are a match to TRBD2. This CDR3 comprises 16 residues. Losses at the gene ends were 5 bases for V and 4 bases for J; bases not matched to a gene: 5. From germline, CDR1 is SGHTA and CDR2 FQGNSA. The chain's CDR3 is CASSPGGLAGYNEQFF. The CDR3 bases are TGTGCCAGCAGCCCTGGGGGACTAGCGGGGTACAATGAGCAGTTCTTC.

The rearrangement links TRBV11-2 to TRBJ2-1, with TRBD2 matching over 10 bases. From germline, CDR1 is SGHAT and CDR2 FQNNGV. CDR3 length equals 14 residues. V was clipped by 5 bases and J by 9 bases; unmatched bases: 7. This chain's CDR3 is CASSLAGVGGEQFF. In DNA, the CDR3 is TGTGCCAGCAGCCTAGCGGGAGTTGGGGGTGAGCAGTTCTTC.

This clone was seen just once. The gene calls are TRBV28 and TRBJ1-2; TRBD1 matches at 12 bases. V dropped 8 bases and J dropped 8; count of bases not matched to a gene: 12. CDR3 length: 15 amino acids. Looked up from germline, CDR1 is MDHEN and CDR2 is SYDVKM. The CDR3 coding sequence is TGTGCCAGCGAACAGCCGGGACAGGGGGCGCGGGGCTACACCTTC. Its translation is CASEQPGQGARGYTF.

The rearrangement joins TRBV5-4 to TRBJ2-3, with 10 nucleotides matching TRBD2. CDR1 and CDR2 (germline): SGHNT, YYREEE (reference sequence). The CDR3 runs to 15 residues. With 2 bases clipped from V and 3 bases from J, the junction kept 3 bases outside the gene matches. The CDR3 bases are TGTGCCAGCAGCTTTAGCGGGAGGACGACAGATACGCAGTATTTT. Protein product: CASSFSGRTTDTQYF.

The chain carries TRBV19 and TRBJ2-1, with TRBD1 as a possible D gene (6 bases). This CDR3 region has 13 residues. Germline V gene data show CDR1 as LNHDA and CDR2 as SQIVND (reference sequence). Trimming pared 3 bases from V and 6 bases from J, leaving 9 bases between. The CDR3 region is CASSMVRGNEQFF. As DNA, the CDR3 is TGTGCCAGTAGTATGGTCAGGGGCAATGAGCAGTTCTTC.

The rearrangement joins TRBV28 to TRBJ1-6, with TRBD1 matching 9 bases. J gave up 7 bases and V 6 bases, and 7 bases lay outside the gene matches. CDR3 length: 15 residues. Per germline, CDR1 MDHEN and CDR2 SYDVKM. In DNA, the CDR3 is TGTGCCAGCAGCCCCTGGACAGGGGACAATTCACCCCTCCACTTT. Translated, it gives CASSPWTGDNSPLHF. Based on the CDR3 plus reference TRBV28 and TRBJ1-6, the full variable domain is DVKVTQSSRYLVKRTGEKVFLECVQDMDHENMFWYRQDPGLGLRLIYFSYDVKMKEKGDIPEGYSVSREKKERFSLILESASTNQTSMYLCASSPWTGDNSPLHFGNGTRLTVT.

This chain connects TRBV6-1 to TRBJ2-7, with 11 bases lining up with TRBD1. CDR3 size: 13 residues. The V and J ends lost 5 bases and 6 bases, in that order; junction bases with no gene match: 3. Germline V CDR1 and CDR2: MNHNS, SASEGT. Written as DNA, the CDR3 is TGTGCCAGCAGTTCCGGGACAGGGGGCGAGCAGTACTTC. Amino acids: CASSSGTGGEQYF.

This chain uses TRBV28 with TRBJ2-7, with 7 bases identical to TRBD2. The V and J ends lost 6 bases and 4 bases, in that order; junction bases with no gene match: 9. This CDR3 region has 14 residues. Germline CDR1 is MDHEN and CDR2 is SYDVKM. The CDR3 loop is CASRLAPGGYEQYF. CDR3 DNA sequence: TGTGCCAGCAGGCTTGCCCCCGGGGGGTACGAGCAGTACTTC.

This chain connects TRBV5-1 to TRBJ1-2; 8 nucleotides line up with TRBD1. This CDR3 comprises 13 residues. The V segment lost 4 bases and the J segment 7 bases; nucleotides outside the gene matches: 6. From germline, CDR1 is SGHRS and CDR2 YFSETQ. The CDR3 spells CASSTGQGSGYTF. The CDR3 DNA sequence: TGCGCCAGCAGCACCGGACAGGGTTCTGGCTACACCTTC. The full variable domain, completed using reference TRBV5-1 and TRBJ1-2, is KAGVTQTPRYLIKTRGQQVTLSCSPISGHRSVSWYQQTPGQGLQFLFEYFSETQRNKGNFPGRFSGRQFSNSRSEMNVSTLELGDSALYLCASSTGQGSGYTFGSGTRLTVV.

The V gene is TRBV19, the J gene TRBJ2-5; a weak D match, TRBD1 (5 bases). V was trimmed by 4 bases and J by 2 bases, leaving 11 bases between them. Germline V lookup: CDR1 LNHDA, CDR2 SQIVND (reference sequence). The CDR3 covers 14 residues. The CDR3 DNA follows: TGTGCCAGTAGTACACAGGTGACTCAAGAGACCCAGTACTTC. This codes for CASSTQVTQETQYF.

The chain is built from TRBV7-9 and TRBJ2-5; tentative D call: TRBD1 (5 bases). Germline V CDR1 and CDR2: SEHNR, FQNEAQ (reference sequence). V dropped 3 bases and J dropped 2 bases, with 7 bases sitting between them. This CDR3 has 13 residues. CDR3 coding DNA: TGTGCCAGCAGCTTCAGGGAACAAGAGACCCAGTACTTC. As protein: CASSFREQETQYF.

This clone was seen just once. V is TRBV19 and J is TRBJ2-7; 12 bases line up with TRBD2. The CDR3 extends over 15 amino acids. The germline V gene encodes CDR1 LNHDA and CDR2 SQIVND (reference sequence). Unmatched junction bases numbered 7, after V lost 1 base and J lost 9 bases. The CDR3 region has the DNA TGTGCCAGTAGTATAGTGGGACTAGCGGGCTCTGCGCAGTACTTC. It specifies CASSIVGLAGSAQYF.

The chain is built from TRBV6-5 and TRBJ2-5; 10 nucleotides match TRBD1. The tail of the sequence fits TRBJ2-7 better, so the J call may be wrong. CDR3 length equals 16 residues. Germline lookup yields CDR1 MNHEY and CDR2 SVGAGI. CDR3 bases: TGTGCCAGCAGTTACTCGACGACAGGGGGCTGGTACGAGCAGTACTTC. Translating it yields CASSYSTTGGWYEQYF.

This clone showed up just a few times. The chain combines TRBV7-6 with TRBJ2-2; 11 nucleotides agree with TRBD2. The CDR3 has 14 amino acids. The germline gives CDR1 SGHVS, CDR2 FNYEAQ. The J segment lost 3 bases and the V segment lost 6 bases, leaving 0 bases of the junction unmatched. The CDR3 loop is CASSSGRDTGELFF. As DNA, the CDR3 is TGTGCCAGCAGTAGCGGGAGGGACACCGGGGAGCTGTTTTTT.

CDR3 in amino acids: CASSMGRGPYEQYF. The CDR3 nucleotides are TGTGCCAGTAGTATGGGCAGGGGACCTTACGAGCAGTACTTC. The rearrangement uses TRBV19 and TRBJ2-7, with TRBD1 as a possible D gene (6 bases). This CDR3 is built from 14 residues. CDR1 is LNHDA, CDR2 SQIVND, per germline (reference sequence). V gave up 3 bases and J gave up 4 bases, with 13 bases separating them. The full variable domain, completed using reference TRBV19 and TRBJ2-7, is DGGITQSPKYLFRKEGQNVTLSCEQNLNHDAMYWYRQDPGQGLRLIYYSQIVNDFQKGDIAEGYSVSREKKESFPLTVTSAQKNPTAFYLCASSMGRGPYEQYFGPGTRLTVT.

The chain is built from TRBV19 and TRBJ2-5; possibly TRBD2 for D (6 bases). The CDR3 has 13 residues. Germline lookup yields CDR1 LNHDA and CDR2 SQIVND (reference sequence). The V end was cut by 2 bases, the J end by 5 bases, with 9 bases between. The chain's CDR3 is CASSITSRETQYF. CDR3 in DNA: TGTGCCAGTAGTATAACTAGCCGGGAGACCCAGTACTTC.

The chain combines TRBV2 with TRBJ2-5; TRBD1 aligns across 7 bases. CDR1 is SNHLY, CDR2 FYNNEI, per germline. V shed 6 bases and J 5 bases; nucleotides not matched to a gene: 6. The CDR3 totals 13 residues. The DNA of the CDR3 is TGTGCCAGCAGCAAGGGGGCACGGGAGACCCAGTACTTC. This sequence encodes CASSKGARETQYF. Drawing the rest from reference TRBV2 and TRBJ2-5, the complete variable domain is EPEVTQTPSHQVTQMGQEVILRCVPISNHLYFYWYRQILGQKVEFLVSFYNNEISEKSEIFDDQFSVERPDGSNFTLKIRSTKLEDSAMYFCASSKGARETQYFGPGTRLLVL.

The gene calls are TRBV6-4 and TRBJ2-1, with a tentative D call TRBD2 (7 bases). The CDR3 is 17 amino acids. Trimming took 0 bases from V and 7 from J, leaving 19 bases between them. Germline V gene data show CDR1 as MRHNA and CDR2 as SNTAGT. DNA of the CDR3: TGTGCCAGCAGTGACTCCTTCCTGGGGGGGGCGCAGAATGAGCAGTTCTTC. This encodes CASSDSFLGGAQNEQFF.

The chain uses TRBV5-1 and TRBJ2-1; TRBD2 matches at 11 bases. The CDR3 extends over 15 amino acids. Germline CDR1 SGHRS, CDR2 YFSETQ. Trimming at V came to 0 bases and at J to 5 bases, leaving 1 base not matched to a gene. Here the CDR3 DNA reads TGCGCCAGCAGCTTGGGACTAGCGGGAAACAATGAGCAGTTCTTC. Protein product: CASSLGLAGNNEQFF.